The clone carrying this TCR beta chain was detected a few times. These data come from a study of blood T cell repertoires in COVID-19. Study as a whole: Donors in the United States, Italy and Spain gave samples during acute or convalescent COVID-19. Nucleic acid was either cDNA or gDNA, and it came from T cells, B-cell-depleted T cells, or PBMCs.

Source study methods: For nucleated cells, counts were estimated from reference gene primer amplification. TCRdb's copy holds only in-frame clones and misses some; the assay was immunoSEQ multiplex PCR. V, J and clone size were drawn from that table, and D and trimming were deduced from the DNA. The data contain more than 75,000 clones, roughly 89% of them singletons. The CDR3 runs to 14 residues. V lost 5 bases to trimming and J lost 5 bases; unmatched junction nucleotides: 6. Per germline, CDR1 SGHTA and CDR2 FQGNSA. The source of this sequence is a man in his thirties or forties with acute or convalescent COVID-19. The chain recombines TRBV7-2 with TRBJ2-7; 10 positions match TRBD1. The material sequenced was peripheral blood. The CDR3: CASSTDRGRDEQYF. CDR3 DNA: TGTGCCAGCAGCACTGACAGGGGGCGAGACGAGCAGTACTTC. Together with reference TRBV7-2 and TRBJ2-7, the CDR3 gives the full variable domain: GAGVSQSPSNKVTEKGKDVELRCDPISGHTALYWYRQSLGQGLEFLIYFQGNSAPDKSGLPSDRFSAERTGGSVSTLTIQRTQQEDSAVYLCASSTDRGRDEQYFGPGTRLTVT.